The 19 T cell receptor beta chains below come from one sample, sequenced in a study of CD8+ T cells in alopecia areata. Individuals with alopecia areata gave both lesional scalp punch biopsies and peripheral blood for collection. Extracted from the samples, RNA was reverse transcribed into cDNA to serve as the sequencing template. Clones were read by immunoSEQ multiplex PCR, and TCRdb kept only the in-frame ones, dropping some. The sample shows under 20,000 clones, about 70% of them seen only once. The sequencing used skin, collected at week 0. Receptors originate from a human donor with alopecia areata.

This clone occurred a few times. The chain uses TRBV5-6 and TRBJ2-7; D is possibly TRBD2 (5 bases). The CDR3 extends over 13 amino acids. Germline assignment: CDR1 SGHDT and CDR2 YYEEEE. V was pared by 1 base and J by 11 bases, with 16 bases between. CDR3 coding DNA: TGTGCCAGCAGCTTGTTCACTCTCTCCGGGGAGTACTTC. It codes for CASSLFTLSGEYF.

The chain employs TRBV6-6 and TRBJ2-7; D not certain. The germline CDR1 and CDR2 sequences are MNHNY and SVGAGI (reference sequence). The CDR3 runs to 13 residues. Trimming stripped 2 bases from V and 4 bases from J, with 9 bases between. CDR3: CASSYTNRYEQYF. The CDR3 nucleotides are TGTGCCAGCAGTTACACCAACCGGTACGAGCAGTACTTC.

The chain carries TRBV4-3 and TRBJ1-4, with TRBD1 matching 7 bases. Germline CDR1 is LGHNA and CDR2 is YSLEER. There are 17 residues in the CDR3. After removal of 0 bases from V and 10 bases from J, the junction contained 14 bases not matched to a gene. CDR3 nucleotides: TGCGCCAGCAGCCAAGATTACAGGGGACGGACCGGGGGAAAACTGTTTTTT. Its translation: CASSQDYRGRTGGKLFF.

The chain uses TRBV25-1 and TRBJ1-5, with TRBD1 matching 8 bases. The CDR3 extends over 13 amino acids. Germline CDR1 MGHDK, CDR2 SYGVNS. The V segment lost 10 bases and the J segment 6 bases; nucleotides outside the gene matches: 8. CDR3 bases: TGTGCCATCCTACAGGGGGTTTTTCAGCCCCAGCATTTT. Translation gives CAILQGVFQPQHF.

This chain joins TRBV5-1 and TRBJ1-2; D is undetermined. The CDR3 runs 16 residues. Germline assignment: CDR1 SGHRS and CDR2 YFSETQ. V lost 0 bases, J lost 0 bases, and 12 bases lay in between. The CDR3, as DNA: TGCGCCAGCAGCTTGGTCTCGAGCCATTCTAACTATGGCTACACCTTC. Protein: CASSLVSSHSNYGYTF.

The CDR3 loop reads CASSNPRGSPLHF. The CDR3 DNA reads as TGTGCCAGCAGTAATCCTAGGGGTTCACCCCTCCACTTT. V and J are TRBV6-1 and TRBJ1-6; maybe TRBD1 (5 bases). Germline V lookup: CDR1 MNHNS, CDR2 SASEGT. V gave up 5 bases and J gave up 9 bases, with 11 bases separating them. The CDR3 extends over 13 amino acids.

V usage is TRBV5-1 and J usage is TRBJ2-3; TRBD2 is a possible D gene (6 bases). This CDR3 has 16 amino acids. Trimming pared 4 bases from V and 4 bases from J, leaving 19 bases between. Germline CDR1 and CDR2: SGHRS and YFSETQ. The CDR3 DNA reads as TGCGCCAGCAGCCCCCGGGAGCGGGCAGGCGCAGATACGCAGTATTTT. Amino acids: CASSPRERAGADTQYF.

The chain is built from TRBV6-5 and TRBJ1-6; D is unclear. The CDR3 is 13 amino acids. V was trimmed by 7 bases and J by 6 bases, leaving 10 bases between them. CDR1 is MNHEY and CDR2 is SVGAGI in the germline V gene. The CDR3, as DNA: TGTGCCAGCATGGAACGGACTAATTCACCCCTCCACTTT. Residues: CASMERTNSPLHF.

This clone has a single count. V is TRBV6-5 and J is TRBJ1-2, with 7 bases identical to TRBD1. Losses at the gene ends were 6 bases for V and 6 bases for J; bases not matched to a gene: 13. CDR1 is MNHEY and CDR2 is SVGAGI in the germline V gene. There are 15 residues in the CDR3. Written as DNA, the CDR3 is TGTGCCAGCAGACCCCGGGACAGTAACTTTGATGGCTACACCTTC. Translated: CASRPRDSNFDGYTF.

The chain joins TRBV5-1 to TRBJ1-2; 7 positions agree with TRBD1. Looked up from germline, CDR1 is SGHRS and CDR2 is YFSETQ. Losses at the gene ends were 2 bases for V and 2 bases for J; bases not matched to a gene: 6. The CDR3 contains 15 residues. CDR3 region: CASSLPGTANYGYTF. The CDR3 DNA reads as TGCGCCAGCAGCTTACCCGGGACAGCGAACTATGGCTACACCTTC.

The chain recombines TRBV19 with TRBJ1-2; 9 positions match TRBD1. This CDR3 is built from 15 residues. CDR1 and CDR2 (germline): LNHDA, SQIVND (reference sequence). Germline trimming cut 5 bases from V and 3 bases from J; bases unmatched to any gene: 7. CDR3 protein: CASSAPGQGDYGYTF. CDR3 nucleotides: TGTGCCAGTAGTGCCCCGGGACAGGGCGACTATGGCTACACCTTC.

This clone was detected only a few times. The rearrangement uses TRBV16 and TRBJ1-1; TRBD1 might be the D (6 bases). Trimming left V 6 bases short and J 1 base short, with 12 bases between. The CDR3 loop spans 14 amino acids. Looked up from germline, CDR1 is KGHSY and CDR2 is FQNENV. Here the CDR3 reads CASSLGGRNTEAFF. In DNA form, the CDR3 reads TGTGCCAGCAGTCTGGGGGGGCGGAACACTGAAGCTTTCTTT. Supplemented by reference TRBV16 and TRBJ1-1, the full variable domain reads GEEVAQTPKHLVRGEGQKAKLYCAPIKGHSYVFWYQQVLKNEFKFLISFQNENVFDETGMPKERFSAKCLPNSPCSLEIQATKLEDSAVYFCASSLGGRNTEAFFGQGTRLTVV.

The chain employs TRBV5-1 and TRBJ2-1; a weak D match, TRBD1 (5 bases). Per germline, CDR1 SGHRS and CDR2 YFSETQ. The CDR3 contains 17 residues. Between the trimmed V and J ends, which lost 2 bases and 6 bases, there was a span of 21 bases. The CDR3 DNA sequence: TGCGCCAGCAGCTTCGACGGCATGGGGCGGACGGTCAATGAGCAGTTCTTC. Amino acids: CASSFDGMGRTVNEQFF.

This clone came up a few times. This chain joins TRBV2 and TRBJ1-1, with D perhaps TRBD1 (5 bases). This CDR3 is built from 19 residues. CDR1 is SNHLY and CDR2 is FYNNEI in the germline V gene. V was cut by 4 bases and J by 3 bases, with 27 bases left in between. In DNA form, the CDR3 reads TGTGCCAGCAGTGTTCCCCGGGACTCAAGGGACGGGGGATACACTGAAGCTTTCTTT. Its protein product is CASSVPRDSRDGGYTEAFF.

This chain uses TRBV7-6 with TRBJ1-1, with D possibly TRBD1 on 6 matching bases. CDR1 is SGHVS, CDR2 FNYEAQ, per germline. The CDR3 covers 14 residues. V gave up 1 base and J gave up 2 bases, with 8 bases separating them. Here the CDR3 DNA reads TGTGCCAGCAGCTTAGGACAGGCTAACACTGAAGCTTTCTTT. It yields the protein CASSLGQANTEAFF.

CDR3 region: CASSYGGEAVYHEQFF. The CDR3 DNA is TGTGCCAGCAGTTACGGCGGGGAGGCAGTATACCATGAGCAGTTCTTC. V usage is TRBV6-6 and J usage is TRBJ2-1, with D possibly matching TRBD2 (6 bases). Looked up from germline, CDR1 is MNHNY and CDR2 is SVGAGI (reference sequence). The CDR3 extends over 16 amino acids. V shed 2 bases and J shed 8 bases, with 19 bases lying between them.

The gene calls are TRBV5-1 and TRBJ2-3; TRBD2 aligns across 12 bases. The junction had 6 bases not matched to a gene; V was cut back by 4 bases and J by 0 bases. Germline V gives CDR1 SGHRS, CDR2 YFSETQ. The CDR3 loop spans 17 amino acids. In DNA form, the CDR3 reads TGCGCCAGCAGCCGAGGGGGACTAGCGGGCAGCACAGATACGCAGTATTTT. This codes for CASSRGGLAGSTDTQYF.

This clone was picked up one time. The V and J genes are TRBV5-6 and TRBJ1-2, with D perhaps matching TRBD1 (5 bases). V dropped 0 bases and J dropped 7 bases, with 13 bases sitting between them. Germline V gene sequence: CDR1 SGHDT, CDR2 YYEEEE. The CDR3 has 14 residues. CDR3 residues: CASSLDSGSGGYTF. CDR3 coding DNA: TGTGCCAGCAGCTTGGATTCAGGGTCGGGTGGCTACACCTTC.

Of note for this clone: The same CDR3 is also encoded by other DNA sequences in this sample. The CDR3 nucleotides read TGTGCCTGGAGTGTAACCTCCTACGAGCAGTACTTC. Translating it yields CAWSVTSYEQYF. This chain joins TRBV30 and TRBJ2-7; the D is unclear. Per the germline V gene, CDR1 is GTSNPN and CDR2 is SVGIG (reference sequence). The length of the CDR3 is 12 residues. The V and J ends lost 0 bases and 0 bases respectively, with 3 bases between them. The entire variable domain, with the rest obtained from reference TRBV30 and TRBJ2-7, is as follows: SQTIHQWPATLVQPVGSPLSLECTVEGTSNPNLYWYRQAAGRGLQLLFYSVGIGQISSEVPQNLSASRPQDRQFILSSKKLLLSDSGFYLCAWSVTSYEQYFGPGTRLTVT.